The clone carrying this T cell receptor (beta chain) was seen just once. This sample was taken from a study of control samples from healthy donors and cancer patients. Produced via immunoSEQ multiplex PCR; TCRdb's table is partial and in-frame only. The table lists 170,000 or so clones, 90% to 95% of them singletons, with more than 1.1% in the top ten. In germline, CDR1 is MGHDK, CDR2 SYGVNS. V shed 3 bases and J shed 5 bases, with 17 bases lying between them. This CDR3 contains 15 residues. The clonotype originates from a man younger than 30 in good health. The sample consisted of blood. The chain is built from TRBV25-1 and TRBJ2-7, with D possibly TRBD2 on 5 matching bases. As DNA, the CDR3 is TGTGCCAGCAGTGATGCATGGACTCCCTCGGACGAGCAGTACTTC. Residues: CASSDAWTPSDEQYF.